This T cell receptor beta chain appears in the sequencing data of a study of control samples from healthy donors and cancer patients. TCRdb's table, derived via immunoSEQ multiplex PCR, lists solely in-frame clones and lacks some. This sample has under 200,000 clones, with 92% found just once. This clone was recorded once. Germline V gene sequence: CDR1 SNHLY, CDR2 FYNNEI. With V trimmed by 7 bases and J by 1 base, 4 bases remained unmatched. This CDR3 is 14 amino acids long. The sample consisted of blood. The V gene is TRBV2, the J gene TRBJ1-5, with TRBD1 identical over 7 bases. The clonotype was recovered from a woman aged 30 to 39 in good health. CDR3 sequence: CASKEGASNQPQHF. The CDR3 nucleotides are TGTGCCAGCAAGGAGGGGGCCAGCAATCAGCCCCAGCATTTT.